This T cell receptor (beta chain) came from a study of neurological immune-mediated disorders. Study conclusions and caveats: Phylogenetic grouping assigned the repertoires of 18 of 34 multiple sclerosis patients to a single related-CDR3 cluster, which may represent a signature. The multiple sclerosis repertoire cluster lacked an association with any feature, whether clinical or MRI.

Synthesis of cDNA used 5'RACE (with 10-nucleotide random UMIs). TCRdb reprocessed the 5' RACE reads via MiXCR and lists one record per CDR3 protein. Counted here are tens of thousands of distinct CDR3 sequences, 3% to 4.5% occurring once; the ten biggest clones make up around 1.5%. Many counts were recorded for this clonotype. What it recognizes is unknown. The CDR3 consists of 14 residues. V shed 0 bases and J 6 bases; nucleotides not matched to a gene: 0. The germline gives CDR1 MGHRA, CDR2 YSYEKL. Sequenced material: PBMCs. The TCR comes from a man aged 25-45 years with multiple sclerosis. This chain connects TRBV4-1 to TRBJ2-2; 8 bases line up with TRBD1. CDR3 residues: CASSQEQGAGELFF. As DNA, the CDR3 is TGCGCCAGCAGCCAAGAACAGGGGGCCGGGGAGCTGTTTTTT.